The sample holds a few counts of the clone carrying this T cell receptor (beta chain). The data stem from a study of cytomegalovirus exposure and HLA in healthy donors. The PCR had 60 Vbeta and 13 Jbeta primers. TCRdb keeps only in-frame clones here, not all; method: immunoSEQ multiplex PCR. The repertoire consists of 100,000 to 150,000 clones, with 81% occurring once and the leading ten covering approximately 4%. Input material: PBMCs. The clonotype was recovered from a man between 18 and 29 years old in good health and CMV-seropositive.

The CDR3 sequence is CASSYSGGNTEAFF. Here the CDR3 DNA reads TGTGCCAGCAGTTACTCGGGGGGGAACACTGAAGCTTTCTTT. This rearrangement joins TRBV6-6 to TRBJ1-1; a weak D match, TRBD1 (5 bases). The CDR3 runs 14 residues. Deletions cut 0 bases from V and 1 base from J, with 6 bases between. Germline V gives CDR1 MNHNY, CDR2 SVGAGI (reference sequence).